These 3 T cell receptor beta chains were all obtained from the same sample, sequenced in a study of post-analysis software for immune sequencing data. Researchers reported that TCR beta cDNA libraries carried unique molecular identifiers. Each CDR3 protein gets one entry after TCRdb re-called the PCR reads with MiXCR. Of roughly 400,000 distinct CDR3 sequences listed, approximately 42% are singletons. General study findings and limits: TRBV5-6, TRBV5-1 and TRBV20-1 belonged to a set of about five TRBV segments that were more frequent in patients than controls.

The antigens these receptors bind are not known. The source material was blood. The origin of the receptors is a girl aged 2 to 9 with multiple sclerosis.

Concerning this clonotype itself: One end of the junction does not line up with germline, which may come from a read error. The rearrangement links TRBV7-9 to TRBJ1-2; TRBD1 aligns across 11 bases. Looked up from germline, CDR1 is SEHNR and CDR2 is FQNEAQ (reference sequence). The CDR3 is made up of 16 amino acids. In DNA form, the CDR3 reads TGCGCCAGCAGCCGGACAGGGGGCGTCTCGGAATATGGCTACACCTTC. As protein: CASSRTGGVSEYGYTF.

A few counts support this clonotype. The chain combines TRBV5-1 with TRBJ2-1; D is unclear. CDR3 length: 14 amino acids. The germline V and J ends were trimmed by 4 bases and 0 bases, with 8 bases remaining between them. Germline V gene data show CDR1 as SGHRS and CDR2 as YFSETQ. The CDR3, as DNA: TGCGCCAGCAGCGGAATTAACTCCTACAATGAGCAGTTCTTC. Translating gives CASSGINSYNEQFF.

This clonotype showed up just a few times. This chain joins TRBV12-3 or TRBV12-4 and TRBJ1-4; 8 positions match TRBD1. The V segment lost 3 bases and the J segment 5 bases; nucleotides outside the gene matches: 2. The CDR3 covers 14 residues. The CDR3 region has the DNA TGTGCCAGCAGTTTGGACAGGGTAAATGAAAAACTGTTTTTT. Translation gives CASSLDRVNEKLFF.